The 12 T cell receptor beta chains listed next were all sequenced from one sample in a study of T cell changes during pregnancy in multiple sclerosis. Assay used: immunoSEQ multiplex PCR; TCRdb lists only in-frame clones, some missing. The sample lists under 100,000 clones, about 95% occurring once. Source: peripheral blood, taken in the second trimester of pregnancy. All receptors come from a female donor with multiple sclerosis, enrolled in a pregnancy study.

V usage is TRBV29-1 and J usage is TRBJ1-2; tentatively, D is TRBD1 (6 bases). From germline, CDR1 is SQVTM and CDR2 ANQGSEA. V lost 4 bases to trimming and J lost 5 bases, with 14 bases between them. The CDR3 is made up of 13 amino acids. CDR3 nucleotide sequence: TGCAGCGTTGCGGACAGAGCCGCATATGGCTACACCTTC. Translating it yields CSVADRAAYGYTF.

The chain has TRBV2 and TRBJ1-2, with D uncertain. V lost 7 bases to trimming and J lost 4 bases, with 10 bases between them. Germline V gene sequence: CDR1 SNHLY, CDR2 FYNNEI. The CDR3 spans 12 residues. CDR3: CASMESTYGYTF. The CDR3 DNA follows: TGTGCCAGCATGGAGAGCACCTATGGCTACACCTTC.

The V call is TRBV9, the J call TRBJ2-1, with 9 bases matching TRBD1. The V gene end was trimmed by 1 base and the J gene end by 7 bases; junction bases not matched to a gene: 6. In germline, CDR1 is SGDLS, CDR2 YYNGEE. The CDR3 runs to 15 residues. CDR3 amino acids: CASSVLQGAENEQFF. CDR3 sequence (DNA): TGTGCCAGCAGCGTACTACAGGGGGCTGAGAATGAGCAGTTCTTC.

V and J are TRBV6-1 and TRBJ1-5; 8 bases line up with TRBD1. Germline CDR1 and CDR2: MNHNS and SASEGT. V shed 2 bases, J shed 0 bases, and the junction held 18 bases outside the gene matches. The CDR3 length is 21 residues. This CDR3 is CASSEHPGTGRGFYSNQPQHF. The DNA of the CDR3 is TGTGCCAGCAGTGAACACCCCGGGACAGGTAGAGGGTTTTATAGCAATCAGCCCCAGCATTTT.

The chain carries TRBV2 and TRBJ2-7; D is perhaps TRBD2 (7 bases). Trimming removed 6 bases from V and 3 bases from J, with 18 bases in between. Germline V gives CDR1 SNHLY, CDR2 FYNNEI. The CDR3 consists of 15 residues. As DNA, the CDR3 is TGTGCCAGCAGCAAGGGGGGGCCAGTACGCTACGAGCAGTACTTC. Its translation: CASSKGGPVRYEQYF.

V is TRBV4-2 and J is TRBJ1-1; D is ambiguous. The ends were cut back, 1 base at V and 1 base at J, with 10 bases in the middle. The CDR3 totals 15 residues. CDR1 and CDR2 from the germline V gene are LGHNA and YNFKEQ. The CDR3 sequence is CASSQGASRNTEAFF. CDR3 sequence (DNA): TGTGCCAGCAGCCAAGGGGCCTCGCGGAACACTGAAGCTTTCTTT.

The chain joins TRBV4-1 to TRBJ2-1, with TRBD2 as a possible D gene (6 bases). CDR3 size: 16 residues. V lost 4 bases and J lost 0, with 13 bases in between. CDR1 and CDR2 from the germline V gene are MGHRA and YSYEKL. The CDR3 nucleotides are TGCGCCAGCAGCCGCCCGCTAGCGTTCTCCTACAATGAGCAGTTCTTC. Its translation is CASSRPLAFSYNEQFF.

This sequence joins TRBV4-1 and TRBJ2-7; D gene ambiguous. The CDR3 totals 15 residues. Germline values: CDR1 MGHRA, CDR2 YSYEKL. Trimming shortened V by 1 base and J by 0 bases, and 10 bases separated the two germline ends. The CDR3 nucleotides read TGCGCCAGCAGCCAAGTCCAGTTAAGCTCCTACGAGCAGTACTTC. This translates into CASSQVQLSSYEQYF.

Notes on this clone: The sample has other DNA sequences that encode this CDR3 too. The chain links TRBV5-4 to TRBJ2-3; maybe TRBD1 (5 bases). Germline V CDR1 and CDR2: SGHNT, YYREEE (reference sequence). The CDR3 sequence is 14 residues long. With 0 bases removed from V and 3 bases from J, the gap between germline ends came to 8 bases. The CDR3: CASSLGQRTDTQYF. The CDR3 DNA follows: TGTGCCAGCAGCTTGGGACAGAGAACAGATACGCAGTATTTT. Supplemented by reference TRBV5-4 and TRBJ2-3, the full variable domain reads ETGVTQSPTHLIKTRGQQVTLRCSSQSGHNTVSWYQQALGQGPQFIFQYYREEENGRGNFPPRFSGLQFPNYSSELNVNALELDDSALYLCASSLGQRTDTQYFGPGTRLTVL.

V is TRBV19 and J is TRBJ1-1; D is uncertain. This CDR3 region has 13 residues. Germline CDR1 is LNHDA and CDR2 is SQIVND (reference sequence). V was pared by 3 bases and J by 5 bases, with 10 bases between. Here the CDR3 DNA reads TGTGCCAGTAGTATCTTCGGGAGGACTGAAGCTTTCTTT. Translated: CASSIFGRTEAFF.

J is TRBJ1-4 and V is TRBV15, with 7 bases matching TRBD1. The V and J ends lost 0 bases and 8 bases, in that order; junction bases with no gene match: 6. This CDR3 spans 15 amino acids. Germline values: CDR1 LNHNV, CDR2 YYDKDF (reference sequence). This CDR3 reads CATSREQGNSEKLFF. In DNA form, the CDR3 reads TGTGCCACCAGCAGAGAACAGGGGAATTCGGAAAAACTGTTTTTT. The variable domain in full, with the rest retrieved from reference TRBV15 and TRBJ1-4, is DAMVIQNPRYQVTQFGKPVTLSCSQTLNHNVMYWYQQKSSQAPKLLFHYYDKDFNNEADTPDNFQSRRPNTSFCFLDIRSPGLGDTAMYLCATSREQGNSEKLFFGSGTQLSVL.

The V gene is TRBV9, the J gene TRBJ2-7; a possible D gene is TRBD2 (6 bases). The CDR3 is made up of 16 amino acids. Germline-derived CDR1 and CDR2 are SGDLS and YYNGEE. Trimming stripped 3 bases from V and 5 bases from J, with 21 bases between. This chain's CDR3 is CASSEISGSTYDEQYF. DNA of the CDR3: TGTGCCAGCAGCGAAATTAGCGGATCCACCTACGACGAGCAGTACTTC.